This passage covers 10 T cell receptor beta chains from one sample sequenced in a study of tissue T cells after allogeneic stem cell transplantation. Assay used: immunoSEQ multiplex PCR; TCRdb lists only in-frame clones, some missing. The table shows about 26,000 clones, with about 90% occurring only once. Sequencing used blood, obtained before transplantation. The receptors here all came from a male donor at least 60 years old who later had graft-versus-host disease after an allogeneic stem cell transplant.

The chain combines TRBV7-6 with TRBJ1-3, with D possibly TRBD1 on 5 matching bases. Germline loops: CDR1 SGHVS, CDR2 FNYEAQ. This CDR3 region has 14 residues. V lost 5 bases and J lost 0, with 8 bases in between. The CDR3 bases are TGTGCCAGCAGCCCGACAGTCTCTGGAAACACCATATATTTT. Its translation: CASSPTVSGNTIYF.

The chain has TRBV10-3 and TRBJ2-7; 7 bases align to TRBD2. The V gene end was trimmed by 1 base and the J gene end by 2 bases; junction bases not matched to a gene: 2. Germline assignment: CDR1 ENHRY and CDR2 SYGVKD. This CDR3 spans 14 amino acids. CDR3 DNA: TGTGCCATCAGTGAGTTGGGGGGGGCCTACGAGCAGTACTTC. Its translation is CAISELGGAYEQYF.

The sample holds one count of this clone. The chain is built from TRBV3-1 (or the pseudogene TRBV3-2) and TRBJ2-4; 13 bases agree with TRBD2. Germline CDR1 is LGHDT and CDR2 is YNNKEL (reference sequence). This CDR3 has 17 residues. Trimming removed 0 bases from V and 9 bases from J; junction bases left unmatched: 8. DNA of the CDR3: TGTGCCAGCAGCCAAGATTGGACTAGCGGGAGCGTTGGCATTCAGTACTTC. Translated, it gives CASSQDWTSGSVGIQYF.

CDR3 in DNA: TGTGCCAGCAGCCATGCTAGCGGGGGAGACACAGATACGCAGTATTTT. Translating it yields CASSHASGGDTDTQYF. The chain has TRBV4-2 and TRBJ2-3; TRBD2 agrees at 10 bases. The CDR3 runs 16 residues. Germline CDR1 and CDR2: LGHNA and YNFKEQ. Unmatched junction bases numbered 5, after V lost 3 bases and J lost 2 bases.

The chain has TRBV5-1 and TRBJ1-2; 7 bases match TRBD1. The junction had 8 bases not matched to a gene; V was cut back by 3 bases and J by 6 bases. CDR3 size: 14 residues. The germline CDR1 and CDR2 sequences are SGHRS and YFSETQ. CDR3 in amino acids: CASSSGQVMDGYTF. The CDR3 nucleotides read TGCGCCAGCAGCTCCGGACAGGTAATGGATGGCTACACCTTC.

The chain joins TRBV3-1 (or the pseudogene TRBV3-2) to TRBJ2-5, with D unclear. The germline gives CDR1 LGHDT, CDR2 YNNKEL (reference sequence). V was pared by 0 bases and J by 4 bases, with 9 bases between. The CDR3 contains 14 residues. In DNA form, the CDR3 reads TGTGCCAGCAGCCAAGATCCCCTGGGAGAGACCCAGTACTTC. Its protein product is CASSQDPLGETQYF.

V gene TRBV29-1 combines with J gene TRBJ2-4; tentative D call: TRBD2 (5 bases). V shed 4 bases and J shed 0 bases, with 16 bases lying between them. The CDR3 consists of 16 residues. The V gene's germline CDR1 is SQVTM and CDR2 ANQGSEA. The CDR3 loop reads CSVGLRTELAKNIQYF. The CDR3 DNA reads as TGCAGCGTTGGACTAAGAACAGAGTTAGCCAAAAACATTCAGTACTTC.

The chain uses TRBV19 and TRBJ1-4, with 7 bases fitting TRBD1. The CDR3 sequence is 13 residues long. In germline, CDR1 is LNHDA, CDR2 SQIVND (reference sequence). Trimming cost V 7 bases and J 6 bases; bases outside gene matches: 5. CDR3 sequence (DNA): TGTGCCAGTAAAGGGGGCACGGATGAAAAACTGTTTTTT. It encodes CASKGGTDEKLFF.

The J gene is TRBJ1-6, the V gene TRBV28; the D is unclear. Per the germline V gene, CDR1 is MDHEN and CDR2 is SYDVKM. This CDR3 is built from 12 residues. The ends were cut back, 6 bases at V and 7 bases at J, with 7 bases in the middle. The CDR3 here is CASRPSNSPLHF. The CDR3, as DNA: TGTGCCAGCAGGCCTTCAAATTCACCCCTCCACTTT.

The gene calls are TRBV7-2 and TRBJ1-6; tentative D call: TRBD1 (5 bases). The CDR3 contains 13 residues. Between the trimmed V and J ends, which lost 2 bases and 10 bases, there was a span of 9 bases. CDR1 and CDR2 from the germline V gene are SGHTA and FQGNSA. CDR3 coding DNA: TGTGCCAGCAGCTTATGGGAGGGGTCACCCCTCCACTTT. Its translation is CASSLWEGSPLHF.